This TCR beta chain was captured by sequencing in a study of blood T cells in healthy people across ages. The wider study: There was about one barcoded beta molecule captured by template switching per two T cells. Study-wide points: Using unsorted PBMCs precluded a conclusive naive versus antigen-experienced comparison.

The table lists this clonotype with a few counts. The antigen is unknown. For the second PCR, which ran for about 7 to 11 cycles, a sample-barcoded 5' primer and a J-beta primer mix were used. The template-switch adaptor, which had 12 random nucleotides, put a tag on each cDNA molecule. Each CDR3 protein is one row after TCRdb ran MiXCR on the 5' RACE reads. The sample lists 1.4 million to 1.5 million distinct CDR3 sequences; 42% were seen once. Germline trimming cut 4 bases from V and 7 bases from J; bases unmatched to any gene: 8. From germline, CDR1 is SNHLY and CDR2 FYNNEI. The CDR3 is 15 residues long. They isolated at least 6 million PBMCs from each sample.

This TCR derives from a woman between 18 and 29 years old in good health. Sequenced: blood. The rearrangement joins TRBV2 to TRBJ2-7, with 12 bases fitting TRBD2. The CDR3 here is CASSGLAGGYNEQYF. The CDR3 DNA sequence: TGTGCCAGCAGTGGGCTAGCGGGGGGGTACAATGAGCAGTACTTC. Looking up the rest from reference TRBV2 and TRBJ2-7 gives the full variable domain: EPEVTQTPSHQVTQMGQEVILRCVPISNHLYFYWYRQILGQKVEFLVSFYNNEISEKSEIFDDQFSVERPDGSNFTLKIRSTKLEDSAMYFCASSGLAGGYNEQYFGPGTRLTVT.